This T cell receptor (beta chain) was observed in a study of early T cells in non-severe SARS-CoV-2 infection listed by TCRdb under 2021. Regarding the complete study: TCR sequencing used bulk RNA from unsorted whole blood, so alpha and beta chains could not be paired. The study at large found these results: VDJdb matching was skewed toward anti-spike CD8 responses and likely underestimated virus-specific expansions by missing private and CD4 specificities.

The germline V gene provides CDR1 ENHRY and CDR2 SYGVKD. The CDR3 has 16 amino acids, counting the end cysteine and phenylalanine. The sequence is cut down to CDR3 DNA, 48 bases in frame from base 1. Germline trimming: 3 bases from V, 2 bases from J; junction bases outside gene matches: 5. At least ten counts were recorded for this clonotype. Its antigen target is currently unknown. No per-base quality is available; no much larger clone lies one base away. Libraries were made using 5' RACE. Instrument used: NextSeq 500. In the TCR library protocol, unique molecular identifiers were attached to individual cDNA molecules to correct for PCR bias and sequencing error. Both TCR alpha and beta chains were sequenced, and tight co-correlation was observed between alpha and beta sequence abundances in each sample. The source study handled its data this way. Decombinator V4 was used to perform V gene, J gene and CDR3 annotation of TCR sequences. TCRs were defined as expanded if a significant change between any two time points was detected under a Poisson model with p below 0.0001. TCR abundances were normalised to the total number of TCRs sequenced per sample and expressed as counts per million. MAIT TCRs were defined by TRAV1-2 paired with TRAJ12, TRAJ20 or TRAJ33, and iNKT TCRs by TRAV10 paired with TRAJ18. VDJdb, accessed 1 November 2021, was searched for CMV, EBV and SARS-CoV-2 annotated TCRs, with TCRs annotated for multiple antigens excluded. The public reads were quality trimmed at Q25 with fastp and then assembled into clones with MiXCR by TCRdb, keeping productive beta chains. CDR3 protein sequences are deduplicated, and each keeps its most common genes and DNA. The V and J calls come from TCRdb's annotation, not from the publication. The sample records around 80,000 distinct CDR3 sequences, around 14% of which are singletons. The ten largest account for approximately 5.7% of the sample.

A case-control design nested within a healthcare worker cohort in London, UK, was used, with weekly nasopharyngeal swab PCR tests and blood sampling performed. Between 23 and 31 March 2020, the week of the UK lockdown, healthcare workers were enrolled and then followed up weekly for as long as 16 weeks. This TCR came from an adult who was a healthcare worker with PCR-confirmed SARS-CoV-2 infection or an uninfected control (not recorded which). The V gene is TRBV10-3 and the J gene is TRBJ2-1, and TRBD1 aligns with 9 junction nucleotides. The sequenced sample was whole blood. The DNA sequence is given as TGTGCCATCAGTGAACCCGGGACAGGGACCTACAATGAGCAGTTCTTC. The encoded protein is CAISEPGTGTYNEQFF.